This T cell receptor beta chain stems from a study of untreated major depressive disorder. Study-wide results and caveats: Sequencing showed nonsignificant TRBV25-01 and TRBV02-01 differences matching flow cytometry. Private clones made up every subject's top five TRBV05-01 clones.

Controls never had mood disorders and self-rated depressive symptoms at 5 or less. Thawed PBMCs underwent magnetic negative selection for CD4+ T cells. V gave up 0 bases and J gave up 1 base; unmatched junction bases: 3. Germline V gene lookup returns CDR1 SGHDT and CDR2 YYEEEE. This CDR3 has 15 amino acids. The table came from immunoSEQ multiplex PCR; TCRdb's copy has only in-frame clones and leaves some out. Among approximately 20,000 clones listed, roughly 91% were seen once. As regards this clone: The target antigen is unknown.

The J gene is TRBJ1-1, the V gene TRBV5-6; 7 bases agree with TRBD1. Sample: CD4+ T cells from PBMCs. The TCR sequence derives from a man younger than 45 in good health. CDR3 protein: CASSLEGGGNTEAFF. Here the CDR3 DNA reads TGTGCCAGCAGCTTGGAAGGGGGCGGGAACACTGAAGCTTTCTTT.